These 2 T cell receptor beta chains originate from one sample sequenced in a study of vaccination and CD4 T cells after COVID-19. These receptors lack a known antigen. As to treatment: roughly ten-day PBMC culture with coronavirus spike peptide pools or control peptides (ViraFEST assay). Sequence data for DNA of cultured CD4+ T cells were generated by the Oncomine TCR Beta short-read assay. TCRdb re-derived calls from the PCR reads in MiXCR, one entry per CDR3 protein. The sample lists 10,000 or so distinct CDR3 sequences; approximately 57% were seen once. Sequencing was carried out using CD4+ T cells from blood, cultured in vitro. These receptors originate from a human donor who had recovered from COVID-19.

This clonotype has just a few counts. The J gene is TRBJ1-1, the V gene TRBV20-1; the D gene is possibly TRBD1 (5 bases). Germline V gene data show CDR1 as DFQATT and CDR2 as SNEGSKA (reference sequence). The V gene lost 6 bases and the J gene lost 0 bases, with 23 bases spanning the gap. The CDR3 length is 17 residues. The CDR3 region has the DNA TGCAGTGCCAAAGGGGCAGGACGGACCAATATGAACACTGAAGCTTTCTTT. The encoded protein is CSAKGAGRTNMNTEAFF.

This chain connects TRBV20-1 to TRBJ2-1, with 10 bases lining up with TRBD2. The CDR3 sequence is 14 residues long. Losses at the gene ends were 5 bases for V and 7 bases for J; bases not matched to a gene: 8. Germline V gene data show CDR1 as DFQATT and CDR2 as SNEGSKA (reference sequence). The chain's CDR3 is CSALGLAEENEQFF. In nucleotides, the CDR3 is TGCAGTGCTCTCGGACTAGCGGAGGAAAATGAGCAGTTCTTC.